The rows below give T cell receptor beta chains drawn from one sample of a study of T-cell reconstitution after alpha-beta-depleted transplantation in children. TCRdb used MiXCR to reprocess the PCR reads, holding one entry per CDR3 protein. The sample contains under 300,000 distinct CDR3 sequences, 9.5% to 13% of which appear only once. The material was peripheral blood, obtained 180 days after TCRalphabeta/CD19-depleted stem cell transplant. These receptors came from a male patient aged 2 to 9 who had a stem cell transplant for chronic granulomatous disease, so the T cells may come from the graft donor. Both conserved end residues are part of each CDR3. D genes are given only for firm matches. Size is stated for part of the rows, as once, few or many counts, or as a class when the clone is expanded.

cdr3_length	clone_size	v_call	j_call	d_call	cdr3_aa	cdr3_nt
19	many	TRBV28	TRBJ2-7	NA	CASNHGPGKWGASSYEQYF	TGTGCCAGCAACCACGGGCCAGGAAAATGGGGCGCTAGCTCCTACGAGCAGTACTTC
14	many	TRBV5-1	TRBJ2-1	NA	CASSTESSYNEQFF	TGCGCCAGCAGTACAGAGAGCTCCTACAATGAGCAGTTCTTC
18	many	TRBV5-1	TRBJ2-5	NA	CASSFGAGFPTAQETQYF	NA
13	many	TRBV7-6	TRBJ2-2	NA	CASSPRITGELFF	TGTGCCAGCAGCCCCCGGATCACCGGGGAGCTGTTTTTT
13	many	TRBV3-1	TRBJ1-2	NA	CASSQDVGSGYTF	TGTGCCAGCAGCCAAGATGTGGGAAGTGGCTACACCTTC
14	many	TRBV3-1	TRBJ2-6	NA	CASSEGGGANVLTF	TGTGCCAGCAGTGAGGGGGGTGGGGCCAACGTCCTGACTTTC
14	many	TRBV5-1	TRBJ2-1	NA	CASSYPGTPSEQFF	TGCGCCAGCAGCTACCCCGGGACCCCGAGCGAGCAGTTCTTC
15	many	TRBV27	TRBJ2-3	NA	CASSFRQVPTDTQYF	TGTGCCAGCAGTTTCCGCCAGGTTCCGACAGATACGCAGTATTTT
16	many	TRBV5-1	TRBJ2-7	TRBD2	CASSLSPVTSGYEQYF	TGCGCCAGCAGCTTATCCCCCGTGACTAGCGGGTACGAGCAGTACTTC
17	many	TRBV20-1	TRBJ2-1	TRBD2	CSARDWKSSGGDNEQFF	TGCAGTGCTAGAGATTGGAAGAGTAGCGGGGGTGACAATGAGCAGTTCTTC
16	many	TRBV5-1	TRBJ2-7	TRBD1	CASSPTGTGIPYEQYF	TGCGCCAGCAGCCCAACCGGGACAGGGATCCCCTACGAGCAGTACTTC
16	many	TRBV6-5	TRBJ1-6	NA	CASSYSFDVTNSPLHF	TGTGCCAGCAGTTACTCGTTTGACGTAACTAATTCACCCCTCCACTTT
13	many	TRBV7-9	TRBJ2-1	NA	CASSLAAANEQFF	TGTGCCAGCAGCTTAGCAGCGGCCAATGAGCAGTTCTTC
13	many	TRBV5-1	TRBJ1-1	NA	CASSLVVGTEAFF	TGCGCCAGCAGCTTGGTTGTTGGGACTGAAGCTTTCTTT
12	many	TRBV28	TRBJ2-3	NA	CASAVVTDTQYF	TGTGCCAGCGCGGTTGTTACAGATACGCAGTATTTT
19	many	TRBV7-6	TRBJ2-3	TRBD2	CASSLVSAWAGGPRDTQYF	TGTGCCAGCAGCTTAGTGAGTGCCTGGGCGGGAGGGCCGAGAGATACGCAGTATTTT
16	many	TRBV15	TRBJ2-3	NA	CATSRGQVAGTDTQYF	TGTGCCACCAGCAGAGGACAGGTCGCAGGCACAGATACGCAGTATTTT
15	many	TRBV15	TRBJ2-1	TRBD2	CATSRRTSGNYEQFF	TGTGCCACCAGCAGACGGACTAGCGGGAACTATGAGCAGTTCTTC
14	NA	TRBV12-3/TRBV12-4	TRBJ2-7	NA	CASSPSRVGNEQYF	TGTGCCAGCAGCCCCTCAAGAGTAGGGAACGAGCAGTACTTC
12	many	TRBV12-3/TRBV12-4	TRBJ2-2	NA	CASRVTTGELFF	TGTGCCAGCAGGGTAACAACGGGGGAGCTGTTTTTT
13	NA	TRBV5-1	TRBJ2-1	NA	CASSSHSYNEQFF	TGCGCCAGCAGCTCTCACTCTTACAATGAGCAGTTCTTC
14	many	TRBV18	TRBJ2-7	TRBD2	CASSRAKREFEQYF	TGTGCCAGCTCACGCGCTAAGCGGGAGTTCGAGCAGTACTTC
16	many	TRBV27	TRBJ2-3	NA	CASSNTGALSSDTQYF	TGTGCCAGCAGTAACACCGGGGCTTTAAGCTCCGATACGCAGTATTTT